This TCR beta chain stems from a study of cytomegalovirus exposure and HLA in healthy donors (dated by TCRdb to the late 2010s). Context from the whole study: According to an earlier analysis of a few hundred of the donors, 150 million to 200 million T cells yielded approximately 120 million unique TCR beta sequences and 250 to 350 Gb of sequence data. Roughly 300 gigabases of sequencing data and 78 million or so unique TCR sequences were included in an early release covering under 650 HLA-typed donors. Of the 350 to 400 genotyped donors, approximately 82% fell in the genetic ancestry cluster associated with self-reported Caucasian donors. The study aimed to test whether signatures of past pathogen exposure could be identified by cataloging public T cell receptors. The T cell repertoires of 700 or so subjects were profiled by immunosequencing and related to cytomegalovirus serostatus. In addition to the first cohort of roughly 700 subjects, a separate validation cohort of approximately 130 different subjects was used. To predict cytomegalovirus infection status, the study brought together high-throughput TCR immunosequencing, statistical association of individual TCRs with disease status, and machine learning. In a later analysis, previously published TCR beta repertoires from several hundred donors were re-analyzed and high-resolution HLA genotyping was added so that TCR occurrence patterns could be studied. The later analysis used no new phenotypic data to find candidate immune exposures, relying instead on TCR beta sequences and their occurrence across donors. An earlier analysis of 587 of the donors used high-throughput TCR beta sequencing to judge whether each TCR beta V gene segment behaved as functional or pseudogenic. Donor age, sex, ethnicity and CMV serostatus were collected together with the repertoire data. In a later genetic analysis, genome-wide SNP genotypes for 398 of the 666 donors were used, and that subset was treated as a discovery cohort. Every repertoire in the discovery cohort had been generated on one and the same sequencing platform. Both class I and class II loci were covered by HLA typing, at four-digit resolution. Typing coverage varied by locus: roughly 629-640 donors for A, B, C, DRB1 and DQB1; roughly 520 for DQA1; around 570 for DPA1; 450 to 480 for DPB1. Roughly five DR-DQ haplotypes were handled as single units for association and clustering because linkage in the cohort was strong. Among 398 genotyped donors of the cohort, an average of about 240,000 unique TCR beta nucleotide sequences were sequenced per donor, 15% to 20% of them non-productive.

Libraries were prepared through the immunoSEQ multiplex PCR assay. A mixture of 60 forward primers for TCR Vbeta segments and 13 reverse primers for TCR Jbeta segments was used in the multiplex PCR. The CDR3 region of rearranged TCR beta genes was amplified from genomic DNA with a multiplex PCR assay. Amplified TCR beta libraries were sequenced as 87-base-pair reads on the Illumina HiSeq System. Concerning the study's data processing: A later analysis tallied 75 million to 95 million unique TCR beta chains across the roughly 610 repertoires, and approximately 12 million of those chains were shared by two or more donors. Raw reads were error-corrected and collapsed into unique sequences by a nearest-neighbor algorithm in which closely related sequences were merged to remove PCR and sequencing errors. V, D and J gene segments were assigned by aligning CDR3 sequences to IMGT reference sequences. Each retained sequence needed at least a six-nucleotide match to both a V gene segment and a J gene segment. A rearrangement counted as productive if the CDR3 had no stop codons and remained in frame with V and J, and every other rearrangement counted as non-productive. Following IMGT convention, CDR3 was defined as the stretch from the second conserved V-encoded cysteine to the conserved J-encoded phenylalanine. The earlier analysis of about 570 of the donors excluded any sequence lacking an unambiguous match to a single V gene segment. In an earlier analysis of around 600 of the donors, V segments were called functional above 56.7% productive rearrangements and were called segregating when the between-donor standard deviation exceeded 5%. A statistical classification framework was built to diagnose cytomegalovirus status from the catalog of TCR beta chain sequences. A later analysis assigned V and J genes by comparing TCR nucleotide sequences with IMGT/GENE-DB human TR gene sequences. In a later analysis, CDR3 sequences and most-parsimonious VDJ recombination scenarios were assigned using the TCRdist pipeline. A later analysis defined each TCR beta chain by its CDR3 amino acid sequence plus V-gene family, and excluded reads lacking a unique V-gene family. In a later analysis, 550 to 650 highly shared, low-generation-probability nucleotide sequences were removed to address suspected cross-contamination and a sequencing artifact. In a later analysis, a clonal expansion index was calculated for each public chain from normalized within-repertoire ranks of inferred template counts. In a later analysis, generation probabilities were computed with a VDJ recombination model fitted to out-of-frame rearrangements, and the resulting probabilities were checked against IGoR. A later analysis scored TCR-TCR, TCR-HLA and TCR-CMV co-occurrence with hypergeometric tests, applying a repertoire-size bias correction to TCR pairs. A later analysis estimated false discovery rates by permuting HLA or CMV assignments 20 times. In a later analysis, co-occurring TCRs were grouped with DBSCAN, and TCRdist sequence similarity was added when clustering was performed within HLA-allele-positive subsets. Co-occurrence clustering excluded repertoires with fewer than 30,000 or more than 120,000 public chains, plus five with anomalous nucleotide sharing. Not all clones reach the TCRdb copy of this immuneACCESS table, which keeps in-frame sequences only. Checked studies attribute under half of the gap to unresolved V genes and leave the rest unexplained. The V and J calls and clone size are taken from that table; D and trimming were inferred from the DNA. This sample gives around 220,000 clones in total; approximately 79% of them show up just once. In total, the top ten clones hold around 1.8% of the sample.

This clone was seen a handful of times. Its antigen remains unidentified. No much larger clone exists at a distance of one base, and base qualities are not known. The cohort was made up of 500 to 800 healthy bone marrow donors. Cohort members were all nominally healthy when sampled, although unrecorded immune exposures were likely present. The donor tested CMV seronegative and was one of the 352 seronegative cohort members. Every donor gave a peripheral blood sample, and the peripheral blood mononuclear cells from that sample were used for TCR beta sequencing. Genomic DNA was extracted from the blood cell samples with the Qiagen DNeasy Blood Extraction Kit. General conclusions and limits of the study: In a later genetic analysis, a missense DCLRE1C variant was associated with V-gene and J-gene trimming of TCR beta chains, and the association was replicated in an independent cohort. According to a later analysis, most CMV-associated TCR beta chains appeared to be HLA-restricted, and the HLA associations seemed to be driven largely by CMV exposure. Specific HLA alleles were associated with 15,000 to 20,000 TCR beta sequences at a false discovery rate of 0.05 in a later analysis. A further reported finding was that TCR beta sequences accurately predicted the HLA-A and HLA-B alleles for most subjects in the first cohort. For the cohort, immune exposure information was limited to CMV serostatus. In a later analysis, HLA-associated TCR beta chains were found to be more clonally expanded and to have lower generation probabilities than equally common non-associated chains. According to a later genetic analysis, donors in an Asian-associated ancestry cluster had fewer N-insertions in productive TCRs than the roughly 660-donor mean. HLA typing was unavailable for some donors at each locus, so association tests used only the typed subset. Cytomegalovirus status was reported to be diagnosed by the classifier with high specificity and sensitivity in both the original and validation cohorts. In a later analysis, TCR association rates were found to vary across HLA loci, with the most associated TCRs seen for DRB1 alleles and the fewest for HLA-C alleles. In vitro tests confirmed that three of the cytomegalovirus-associated TCR beta chains recognize cytomegalovirus antigens. Linkage disequilibrium might explain the correlated functional status among segregating V segments, but an unknown experimental factor could not be ruled out. The presence/absence analyses assumed that sequencing depth was roughly uniform across donors, and that assumption may not be true. Some IMGT-functional V segments, including TRBV6-2 and TRBV6-3, could not be told apart with the 87-base-pair reads, so those segments were excluded. Assigning TCR associations to individual alleles was difficult when HLA alleles, especially DR and DQ, strongly co-occurred. According to a later analysis, parvovirus B19, influenza, CMV and Epstein-Barr virus appeared linked to several top co-occurrence clusters. Only TCR beta chains were sequenced in this cohort, and the absence of alpha or paired-chain data limited detectable features. Most TCR sequences were seen in very few donors, while some public TCRs were found in many individuals. The sequencing pipeline was judged likely to have produced a cluster of highly shared sequence variants as a technical artifact. The authors suggested that the approach could potentially be generalized to other disease states and immunological phenotypes. The earlier analysis of some 560 of the donors excluded around 17 rarely observed V segments, including chromosome 9 orphons, because counts were too low. In an earlier analysis of some 500 of the donors, most TCR beta V segments appeared in productive rearrangements about 87% or about 30% of the time, broadly matching IMGT annotations. The study gave a list of some 150 TCR beta chains associated with cytomegalovirus.

V lost 7 bases and J lost 3 bases; the stretch between them is 7 bases long. CDR1 SGHRS and CDR2 YFSETQ were looked up in the germline V gene. Its CDR3 holds 11 amino acids, cysteine through phenylalanine. Solely the CDR3 DNA is kept, with 33 bases framed from the first base. This sequence originates from a young man in good health and CMV-seronegative. Sequencing was performed on PBMCs. This chain joins TRBV5-1 to TRBJ1-2, and TRBD1 may be the D gene, going by 5 matching bases. The nucleotide sequence reads as follows: TGCGCCAGCGGGGGGGACTATGGCTACACCTTC. Its protein reads: CASGGDYGYTF.